This T cell receptor beta chain derives from a study of human T cells and chemical hapten exposure. Turning to the study itself: Per-sample TCR yield variation was attributed mainly to small pooled library volume differences.

This clonotype has a count of ten or more. The time point denotes: patch test 1, 2 weeks after DPC sensitization. Noted treatment: therapeutic diphenylcyclopropenone sensitization with weekly scalp DPC. TCRdb used MiXCR to reprocess the RACE reads, holding one entry per CDR3 protein. The data hold approximately 400,000 distinct CDR3 sequences, with roughly 5% observed a single time. Sequenced here: whole blood, sampled in connection with sensitization to the hapten diphenylcyclopropenone (DPC). The TCR originated in a woman between 45 and 65 years old with alopecia areata. Some clones in this sample may be carry-over from other donors' samples.

CDR3 in DNA: TGTGCCAGCAGTAAAGACGCTCGGACGTATGGCTACACCTTC. Its protein product is CASSKDARTYGYTF. This chain connects TRBV16 to TRBJ1-2; no clear D. The CDR3 runs 14 residues. Germline lookup yields CDR1 KGHSY and CDR2 FQNENV. Trimming removed 6 bases at V and 5 bases at J, with 16 bases between. The complete variable domain, with remaining parts taken from reference TRBV16 and TRBJ1-2, reads GEEVAQTPKHLVRGEGQKAKLYCAPIKGHSYVFWYQQVLKNEFKFLISFQNENVFDETGMPKERFSAKCLPNSPCSLEIQATKLEDSAVYFCASSKDARTYGYTFGSGTRLTVV.